The next 26 T cell receptor beta chains were all read from a single sample in a study of blood T cell repertoires in COVID-19. Generated by immunoSEQ multiplex PCR, the TCRdb table keeps only in-frame clones and is missing some. Here the sample spans 100,000 to 150,000 clones, almost 85% being singletons. The specimen sequenced was peripheral blood. Receptors originate from a man aged 60-69 years with acute or convalescent COVID-19.

In nucleotides, the CDR3 is TGTGCCAGCAGCTTAGGGCGGTACGAGCAGTACTTC. Translation gives CASSLGRYEQYF. The chain employs TRBV7-9 and TRBJ2-7; D call uncertain. The V and J ends lost 1 base and 4 bases respectively, with 5 bases between them. Per the germline V gene, CDR1 is SEHNR and CDR2 is FQNEAQ (reference sequence). The CDR3 has 12 residues.

CDR3 coding DNA: TGTGCCAGCAGCTTAGCAGGGGTTAGTGAAAAACTGTTTTTT. It codes for CASSLAGVSEKLFF. The chain combines TRBV7-9 with TRBJ1-4; D might be TRBD1 (5 bases). Germline V lookup: CDR1 SEHNR, CDR2 FQNEAQ (reference sequence). The CDR3 runs to 14 residues. V dropped 0 bases and J dropped 7 bases, with 9 bases sitting between them.

As regards this clone: A much larger clone differs from this one at a single base, so this may be a read error. Other DNA variants within this sample encode the same CDR3. J is TRBJ2-3 and V is TRBV7-3, with 10 bases fitting TRBD2. V shed 5 bases and J 2 bases; nucleotides not matched to a gene: 4. Per germline, CDR1 SGHTA and CDR2 FQGTGA. The CDR3 length is 15 residues. The CDR3 DNA reads TGTGCCAGCAGCCGGAGCGGGGGGGCCACAGATACGCAGTATTTT. Its translation: CASSRSGGATDTQYF.

The gene calls are TRBV3-1 (or the pseudogene TRBV3-2) and TRBJ1-2, with TRBD1 identical over 9 bases. Germline lookup yields CDR1 LGHDT and CDR2 YNNKEL (reference sequence). CDR3 length: 16 amino acids. With V trimmed by 0 bases and J by 5 bases, 7 bases remained unmatched. CDR3 DNA sequence: TGTGCCAGCAGCCAAGACCCGGGACAGGGATTATATGGCTACACCTTC. Its translation is CASSQDPGQGLYGYTF.

This chain links TRBV6-1 with TRBJ1-4, with a tentative D call TRBD1 (6 bases). V lost 3 bases and J lost 1, with 9 bases in between. Germline V CDR1 and CDR2: MNHNS, SASEGT. The CDR3 totals 15 residues. For the CDR3, the DNA is TGTGCCAGCAGTGAGCCGGGACAAACTAATGAAAAACTGTTTTTT. It yields the protein CASSEPGQTNEKLFF.

This chain uses TRBV27 with TRBJ2-3; possibly TRBD1 for D (5 bases). CDR1 and CDR2 (germline): MNHEY, SMNVEV (reference sequence). The CDR3 contains 11 residues. Between the trimmed V and J ends, which lost 8 bases and 2 bases, there was a span of 5 bases. The CDR3 DNA reads as TGTGCCAGCGGACACACAGATACGCAGTATTTT. Translation: CASGHTDTQYF.

This clone was seen once. The chain employs TRBV5-1 and TRBJ2-2; 7 bases are a match to TRBD2. Germline trimming cut 5 bases from V and 2 bases from J; bases unmatched to any gene: 3. The CDR3 sequence is 14 residues long. Germline lookup yields CDR1 SGHRS and CDR2 YFSETQ. CDR3 DNA sequence: TGCGCCAGCAGACTAGCGTCAAACACCGGGGAGCTGTTTTTT. Translating gives CASRLASNTGELFF.

This clone came up once. This chain uses TRBV11-2 with TRBJ2-5, with 13 bases lining up with TRBD2. The CDR3 has 17 residues. Germline CDR1 and CDR2: SGHAT and FQNNGV. V was pared by 4 bases and J by 2 bases, with 7 bases of the junction left unmatched. In DNA form, the CDR3 reads TGTGCCAGCAGCTCCCCGGCGGGACTAGCGGGACAAGAGACCCAGTACTTC. As protein: CASSSPAGLAGQETQYF. The entire variable domain, with the rest obtained from reference TRBV11-2 and TRBJ2-5, is as follows: EAGVAQSPRYKIIEKRQSVAFWCNPISGHATLYWYQQILGQGPKLLIQFQNNGVVDDSQLPKDRFSAERLKGVDSTLKIQPAKLEDSAVYLCASSSPAGLAGQETQYFGPGTRLLVL.

The chain employs TRBV24-1 and TRBJ2-1; D is possibly TRBD1 (5 bases). The V and J ends lost 6 bases and 8 bases respectively, with 10 bases between them. There are 12 residues in the CDR3. Germline V gene data show CDR1 as KGHDR and CDR2 as SFDVKD. The CDR3 DNA reads as TGTGCCACCAGTAGAGACAGCTATGAGCAGTTCTTC. It specifies CATSRDSYEQFF.

The chain links TRBV6-5 to TRBJ1-5; D is possibly TRBD1 (5 bases). V was trimmed by 9 bases and J by 0 bases, leaving 15 bases between them. Germline V gene sequence: CDR1 MNHEY, CDR2 SVGAGI. The CDR3 is 15 amino acids. The CDR3 spells CASGAGPYSNQPQHF. CDR3 nucleotides: TGTGCCAGTGGGGCCGGGCCGTATAGCAATCAGCCCCAGCATTTT.

This rearrangement joins TRBV5-6 to TRBJ2-6; tentative D call: TRBD1 (5 bases). Trimming took 0 bases from V and 4 from J, leaving 11 bases between them. This CDR3 contains 16 residues. The germline gives CDR1 SGHDT, CDR2 YYEEEE. For the CDR3, the DNA is TGTGCCAGCAGCTTGGGGCTAACAGGAGGGGCCAACGTCCTGACTTTC. The encoded protein is CASSLGLTGGANVLTF.

The chain recombines TRBV7-6 with TRBJ2-7, with 9 nucleotides matching TRBD1. Per germline, CDR1 SGHVS and CDR2 FNYEAQ. Trimming at V came to 3 bases and at J to 8 bases, leaving 11 bases not matched to a gene. The CDR3 has 15 residues. The CDR3 region has the DNA TGTGCCAGCAGCTTGTCCGGACAGGGGTGGGGGAAGCAGTACTTC. It specifies CASSLSGQGWGKQYF.

V gene TRBV6-6 combines with J gene TRBJ2-7; the D is unclear. CDR1 is MNHNY, CDR2 SVGAGI, per germline (reference sequence). The CDR3 extends over 14 amino acids. Trimming took 8 bases from V and 0 from J, leaving 14 bases between them. CDR3 sequence (DNA): TGTGCCAGCTCACTCAACTACCTCTCCTACGAGCAGTACTTC. Amino acids: CASSLNYLSYEQYF.

The chain couples TRBV28 to TRBJ2-4; D perhaps matches TRBD1 (5 bases). Trimming removed 5 bases from V and 4 bases from J, with 12 bases in between. The CDR3 has 14 amino acids. Germline V gene lookup returns CDR1 MDHEN and CDR2 SYDVKM. The CDR3 nucleotides read TGTGCCAGCAGTCCCGGACATAGGAAAAACATTCAGTACTTC. Protein: CASSPGHRKNIQYF.

The chain carries TRBV27 and TRBJ1-1; possibly TRBD1 for D (6 bases). Deletions cut 7 bases from V and 0 bases from J, with 18 bases between. This CDR3 contains 16 residues. CDR1 and CDR2 from the germline V gene are MNHEY and SMNVEV (reference sequence). CDR3 nucleotides: TGTGCCAGCATGCCGCCAGGGGCTCCCATGAACACTGAAGCTTTCTTT. Protein sequence: CASMPPGAPMNTEAFF.

The chain employs TRBV30 and TRBJ2-1; D perhaps matches TRBD2 (6 bases). The CDR3 extends over 13 amino acids. The ends were cut back, 1 base at V and 4 bases at J, with 8 bases in the middle. CDR1 is GTSNPN, CDR2 SVGIG, per germline (reference sequence). The CDR3 spells CAWSASGYNEQFF. The DNA for the CDR3 is TGTGCCTGGAGTGCAAGCGGGTACAATGAGCAGTTCTTC. Looking up the rest from reference TRBV30 and TRBJ2-1 gives the full variable domain: SQTIHQWPATLVQPVGSPLSLECTVEGTSNPNLYWYRQAAGRGLQLLFYSVGIGQISSEVPQNLSASRPQDRQFILSSKKLLLSDSGFYLCAWSASGYNEQFFGPGTRLTVL.

There are a few counts of this clone. V gene TRBV5-4 combines with J gene TRBJ1-3; D gene unclear. This CDR3 has 15 amino acids. From germline, CDR1 is SGHNT and CDR2 YYREEE (reference sequence). V lost 0 bases and J 0 bases, leaving 7 bases between the germline ends. The CDR3 nucleotides are TGTGCCAGCAGCTTGGATTTTAACTCTGGAAACACCATATATTTT. Residues: CASSLDFNSGNTIYF. Using reference TRBV5-4 and TRBJ1-3 for the parts outside the CDR3, the full variable domain is ETGVTQSPTHLIKTRGQQVTLRCSSQSGHNTVSWYQQALGQGPQFIFQYYREEENGRGNFPPRFSGLQFPNYSSELNVNALELDDSALYLCASSLDFNSGNTIYFGEGSWLTVV.

The chain has TRBV11-2 and TRBJ2-5; D is possibly TRBD2 (6 bases). Looked up from germline, CDR1 is SGHAT and CDR2 is FQNNGV. V was cut by 5 bases and J by 2 bases, with 15 bases left in between. CDR3 length equals 15 residues. The CDR3 sequence is CASSLLAGGQETQYF. CDR3 bases: TGTGCCAGCAGCCTACTAGCAGGAGGGCAAGAGACCCAGTACTTC.

CDR3 amino acids: CASSPEPGLYTEAFF. CDR3 bases: TGCGCCAGCAGCCCTGAACCCGGACTGTACACTGAAGCTTTCTTT. The chain carries TRBV5-1 and TRBJ1-1; D is undetermined. In germline, CDR1 is SGHRS, CDR2 YFSETQ. CDR3 length equals 15 residues. Trimming removed 4 bases from V and 3 bases from J, with 16 bases in between.

The rearrangement uses TRBV3-1 (or the pseudogene TRBV3-2) and TRBJ2-2; the D is unclear. This CDR3 has 14 amino acids. The germline gives CDR1 LGHDT, CDR2 YNNKEL (reference sequence). V lost 3 bases, J lost 3 bases, and 8 bases lay in between. DNA of the CDR3: TGTGCCAGCAGCCAGGGCAGGCACACCGGGGAGCTGTTTTTT. This sequence encodes CASSQGRHTGELFF.

The chain has TRBV5-4 and TRBJ2-7, with TRBD1 as a possible D gene (6 bases). The germline gives CDR1 SGHNT, CDR2 YYREEE (reference sequence). CDR3 length: 15 amino acids. With 6 bases removed from V and 3 bases from J, the gap between germline ends came to 19 bases. In nucleotides, the CDR3 is TGTGCCAGCAACCCCACGGGCAGGGGTAGCTACGAGCAGTACTTC. Translated: CASNPTGRGSYEQYF.

This clone showed up just once. The chain has TRBV3-1 (or the pseudogene TRBV3-2) and TRBJ2-7; D is possibly TRBD2 (5 bases). Trimming shortened V by 0 bases and J by 6 bases, and 15 bases separated the two germline ends. The CDR3 has 15 amino acids. Germline assignment: CDR1 LGHDT and CDR2 YNNKEL (reference sequence). CDR3 in DNA: TGTGCCAGCAGCCAAGATAGAGGACTCCGAGGCGAGCAGTACTTC. It codes for CASSQDRGLRGEQYF.

The chain recombines TRBV29-1 with TRBJ2-2, with 8 nucleotides matching TRBD2. The CDR3 is made up of 14 amino acids. Germline V lookup: CDR1 SQVTM, CDR2 ANQGSEA. The V segment lost 6 bases and the J segment 0 bases; nucleotides outside the gene matches: 3. The CDR3 protein is CSVARGANTGELFF. The DNA for the CDR3 is TGCAGCGTGGCGCGGGGGGCGAACACCGGGGAGCTGTTTTTT.

The chain couples TRBV7-2 to TRBJ2-7; 9 nucleotides agree with TRBD1. The J segment lost 3 bases and the V segment lost 2 bases, leaving 8 bases of the junction unmatched. Germline V lookup: CDR1 SGHTA, CDR2 FQGNSA. The CDR3 is 16 residues long. This CDR3 reads CASSLNRGLGDYEQYF. The CDR3 DNA sequence: TGTGCCAGCAGCTTAAACAGGGGGCTTGGAGACTACGAGCAGTACTTC. Filled out from reference TRBV7-2 and TRBJ2-7, the complete variable domain reads GAGVSQSPSNKVTEKGKDVELRCDPISGHTALYWYRQSLGQGLEFLIYFQGNSAPDKSGLPSDRFSAERTGGSVSTLTIQRTQQEDSAVYLCASSLNRGLGDYEQYFGPGTRLTVT.

The gene calls are TRBV25-1 and TRBJ1-1; D possibly corresponds to TRBD1 (6 bases). This CDR3 has 14 residues. Germline CDR1 and CDR2: MGHDK and SYGVNS. V was trimmed by 7 bases and J by 3 bases, leaving 15 bases between them. The CDR3, as DNA: TGTGCCAGCACCACAGGTGGACAGTACACTGAAGCTTTCTTT. Translation gives CASTTGGQYTEAFF.

The chain combines TRBV14 with TRBJ1-2; 10 bases are shared with TRBD1. CDR1 is SGHDN and CDR2 is FVKESK in the germline V gene. The CDR3 runs to 15 residues. V lost 4 bases to trimming and J lost 4 bases; unmatched junction nucleotides: 6. CDR3 amino acids: CASSRGQGTIYGYTF. CDR3 bases: TGTGCCAGCAGCCGGGGACAGGGGACCATCTATGGCTACACCTTC.